Following are 19 T cell receptor beta chains from one sample sequenced in a study of Graves' ophthalmopathy and Graves' hyperthyroidism. Amplified TCR beta CDR3 regions were obtained using RNA transcripts as template. Amplification began with first-round RT-PCR using HTBI primers, then second-round multiplex PCR was performed. TCRdb reanalysed the multiplex PCR reads using MiXCR and keeps one entry per CDR3 protein. Here the sample spans 580,000 or so distinct CDR3 sequences, 39% being singletons. The specimen was peripheral blood or thyroid tissue (not recorded which). The origin of the receptors is an adult man with Graves' hyperthyroidism.

On this clonotype itself: A much larger clonotype is one base distant, so this may be a read error. The CDR3 loop reads CASTSNREVAGELFF. The CDR3 DNA is TGTGCCAGTACCTCCAACAGGGAAGTTGCCGGGGAGCTGTTTTTT. The rearrangement joins TRBV19 to TRBJ2-2; tentative D call: TRBD1 (6 bases). CDR3 length equals 15 residues. The V gene lost 7 bases and the J gene lost 6 bases, with 18 bases spanning the gap. Germline-derived CDR1 and CDR2 are LNHDA and SQIVND (reference sequence).

This clonotype has a count of ten or more. The chain couples TRBV5-5 to TRBJ1-2; possibly TRBD1 for D (5 bases). Trimming removed 6 bases at V and 3 bases at J, with 18 bases between. The germline gives CDR1 SGHKS, CDR2 YYEKEE (reference sequence). CDR3 length: 15 amino acids. In nucleotides, the CDR3 is TGTGCCAGCACCATCCCCGGGGACTTGGACTATGGCTACACCTTC. This codes for CASTIPGDLDYGYTF.

This chain connects TRBV19 to TRBJ1-1; no clear D. Trimming took 4 bases from V and 8 from J, leaving 14 bases between them. CDR1 is LNHDA and CDR2 is SQIVND in the germline V gene (reference sequence). The CDR3 is 13 residues long. For the CDR3, the DNA is TGTGCCAGTAGTAGTGCACTGAAAGGGGAAGCTTTCTTT. Protein: CASSSALKGEAFF. The full variable domain, its missing parts supplied by reference TRBV19 and TRBJ1-1, is DGGITQSPKYLFRKEGQNVTLSCEQNLNHDAMYWYRQDPGQGLRLIYYSQIVNDFQKGDIAEGYSVSREKKESFPLTVTSAQKNPTAFYLCASSSALKGEAFFGQGTRLTVV.

The V gene is TRBV7-9, the J gene TRBJ1-6, with D possibly being TRBD1 (5 bases). CDR1 and CDR2 from the germline V gene are SEHNR and FQNEAQ (reference sequence). Trimming took off 5 bases at V and 6 bases at J, with 11 bases between the two ends. The CDR3 totals 14 residues. CDR3 protein: CASSLPGRNSPLHF. As DNA, the CDR3 is TGTGCCAGCAGCCTTCCGGGACGTAATTCACCCCTCCACTTT.

In its sample, this clonotype was seen a few times. V and J are TRBV12-3 or TRBV12-4 and TRBJ1-4; tentatively, D is TRBD1 (5 bases). The V end lost 3 bases, the J end lost 2 bases, and 10 bases lay between the germline ends. The CDR3 runs 15 residues. The chain's CDR3 is CASSLGPETNEKLFF. The CDR3 coding sequence is TGTGCCAGCAGTTTGGGGCCGGAGACTAATGAAAAACTGTTTTTT.

This clonotype was detected only once. J is TRBJ2-5 and V is TRBV24-1; TRBD1 matches at 7 bases. The CDR3 is 14 amino acids. From germline, CDR1 is KGHDR and CDR2 SFDVKD. J was trimmed by 2 bases and V by 4 bases; bases with no gene match: 3. CDR3 DNA sequence: TGTGCCACCAGTGAGCAGACAGGGCAAGAGACCCAGTACTTC. This gives the protein CATSEQTGQETQYF.

The chain employs TRBV7-2 and TRBJ2-3; no reliable D call. The CDR3 has 14 residues. Looked up from germline, CDR1 is SGHTA and CDR2 is FQGNSA. The V end lost 0 bases, the J end lost 5 bases, and 9 bases lay between the germline ends. CDR3 protein: CASSLAGVRDTQYF. As DNA, the CDR3 is TGTGCCAGCAGCTTAGCTGGCGTGAGAGATACGCAGTATTTT.

This clonotype was seen ten or more times. The chain is built from TRBV25-1 and TRBJ1-3; D unclear. Germline CDR1 MGHDK, CDR2 SYGVNS. The CDR3 loop spans 13 amino acids. Trimming pared 3 bases from V and 4 bases from J, leaving 7 bases between. The chain's CDR3 is CASSDTLGNTIYF. In nucleotides, the CDR3 is TGTGCCAGCAGTGATACTTTAGGAAACACCATATATTTT.

This clonotype was picked up many times. V usage is TRBV19 and J usage is TRBJ1-2; D remains ambiguous. Germline V gene lookup returns CDR1 LNHDA and CDR2 SQIVND (reference sequence). V dropped 3 bases and J dropped 2 bases, with 13 bases sitting between them. This CDR3 comprises 15 residues. Here the CDR3 reads CASSIRPGANYGYTF. The CDR3 bases are TGTGCCAGTAGTATCAGACCGGGAGCCAACTATGGCTACACCTTC.

This clonotype was found many times. The chain employs TRBV5-1 and TRBJ2-7, with D perhaps TRBD1 (5 bases). Germline CDR1 SGHRS, CDR2 YFSETQ. The V and J ends lost 1 base and 2 bases respectively, with 13 bases between them. The CDR3 extends over 15 amino acids. CDR3 residues: CASSLTGISPYEQYF. The CDR3, as DNA: TGCGCCAGCAGCTTGACAGGAATTAGCCCCTACGAGCAGTACTTC. Using reference TRBV5-1 and TRBJ2-7 for the parts outside the CDR3, the full variable domain is KAGVTQTPRYLIKTRGQQVTLSCSPISGHRSVSWYQQTPGQGLQFLFEYFSETQRNKGNFPGRFSGRQFSNSRSEMNVSTLELGDSALYLCASSLTGISPYEQYFGPGTRLTVT.

This clonotype was observed a few times. V is TRBV19 and J is TRBJ1-5; 7 bases map to TRBD1. Trimming cost V 7 bases and J 5 bases; bases outside gene matches: 14. The germline V gene encodes CDR1 LNHDA and CDR2 SQIVND (reference sequence). CDR3 length: 16 residues. DNA of the CDR3: TGTGCCAGTACCCGGGACCCCAGGGGGACGGATCAGCCCCAGCATTTT. It yields the protein CASTRDPRGTDQPQHF.

This clonotype was seen at least ten times. The chain couples TRBV11-2 to TRBJ2-7, with D possibly TRBD2 on 6 matching bases. Trimming removed 1 base from V and 0 bases from J, with 13 bases in between. Per germline, CDR1 SGHAT and CDR2 FQNNGV. The CDR3 is 16 amino acids. CDR3 nucleotides: TGTGCCAGCAGCTTAGGACAGACTAGATCCTCCTACGAGCAGTACTTC. Its protein is CASSLGQTRSSYEQYF.

In its sample, this clonotype was seen many times. This rearrangement joins TRBV6-1 to TRBJ1-5; D is possibly TRBD1 (5 bases). V shed 6 bases and J shed 5 bases, with 11 bases lying between them. From germline, CDR1 is MNHNS and CDR2 SASEGT. The CDR3 is 13 residues long. CDR3 coding DNA: TGTGCCAGCAGAGGGGACGGGTATCAGCCCCAGCATTTT. It encodes CASRGDGYQPQHF.

This clonotype has a count of ten or more. The V and J genes are TRBV29-1 and TRBJ2-5; 14 nucleotides align to TRBD2. The germline V gene has CDR1 SQVTM and CDR2 ANQGSEA. J gave up 0 bases and V 8 bases, and 14 bases lay outside the gene matches. This CDR3 spans 18 amino acids. CDR3: CSSRGGLAGGTYQETQYF. CDR3 sequence (DNA): TGCAGCTCCCGTGGAGGACTAGCGGGAGGAACGTACCAAGAGACCCAGTACTTC. Full variable domain (missing parts from reference TRBV29-1 and TRBJ2-5): SAVISQKPSRDICQRGTSLTIQCQVDSQVTMMFWYRQQPGQSLTLIATANQGSEATYESGFVIDKFPISRPNLTFSTLTVSNMSPEDSSIYLCSSRGGLAGGTYQETQYFGPGTRLLVL.

Regarding this clonotype: This CDR3 fails to terminate in the conserved phenylalanine or tryptophan, so it likely reflects a read error. The chain recombines TRBV2 with TRBJ1-3, with D unresolved. The CDR3 extends over 15 amino acids. Germline V gene sequence: CDR1 SNHLY, CDR2 FYNNEI. Trimming removed 3 bases from V and 0 bases from J, with 9 bases in between. The CDR3 DNA sequence: TGTGCCAGCAGTGATAGCCCGGCCTCTGGAAACACCATATATTCT. Protein product: CASSDSPASGNTIYS.

At least ten counts were recorded for this clonotype. The V and J genes are TRBV24-1 and TRBJ1-1; 7 bases agree with TRBD1. The CDR3 runs to 15 residues. The V segment lost 3 bases and the J segment 0 bases; nucleotides outside the gene matches: 3. Germline CDR1 is KGHDR and CDR2 is SFDVKD. The CDR3 region is CATSDGDSLNTEAFF. The DNA of the CDR3 is TGTGCCACCAGTGATGGGGACAGCTTGAACACTGAAGCTTTCTTT.

This chain connects TRBV10-3 to TRBJ1-4; 10 bases line up with TRBD1. The CDR3 loop spans 19 amino acids. With V trimmed by 4 bases and J by 6 bases, 17 bases remained unmatched. Germline loops: CDR1 ENHRY, CDR2 SYGVKD. The CDR3 here is CAISAKGQGYTYEHEKLFF. The DNA for the CDR3 is TGTGCCATCAGTGCTAAGGGACAGGGGTATACCTACGAGCATGAAAAACTGTTTTTT.

This clonotype was recorded at least ten times. The DNA of the CDR3 is TGTGCCAGCAGTTGGGCAGGGGGTTTGGAGCAGTACTTC. The encoded protein is CASSWAGGLEQYF. The chain carries TRBV12-3 or TRBV12-4 and TRBJ2-7; 7 bases map to TRBD1. This CDR3 spans 13 amino acids. With 4 bases clipped from V and 7 bases from J, the junction kept 7 bases outside the gene matches.

The CDR3 nucleotides are TGTGCCAGCAGTTACTCTCCGGGGCGCTCCCAAGAGACCCAGTACTTC. It translates to CASSYSPGRSQETQYF. This sequence joins TRBV2 and TRBJ2-5; D may be TRBD1 or TRBD2 (5 bases each). The length of the CDR3 is 16 residues. Trimming left V 5 bases short and J 1 base short, with 17 bases between. CDR1 and CDR2 (germline): SNHLY, FYNNEI.